Listed here are 14 T cell receptor beta chains from one sample, sequenced in a study of T cells in localized non-small cell lung cancer. TCRdb's copy holds only in-frame clones and misses some; the assay was immunoSEQ multiplex PCR. The sample lists about 2,600 clones, 20% to 25% seen once, with 5.5% to 6.5% in the top ten. The sequencing here drew on lung tumor tissue, taken before any cancer treatment. All receptors come from a man between 40 and 70 years old with stage II lung adenocarcinoma.

The rearrangement links TRBV6-8 to TRBJ1-1; D ambiguous. From germline, CDR1 is MNHGY and CDR2 SAAAGT. Trimming stripped 0 bases from V and 0 bases from J, with 8 bases between. This CDR3 comprises 15 residues. The CDR3 protein is CASSYSRLLNTEAFF. CDR3 DNA: TGTGCCAGCAGTTACTCCCGGCTCTTGAACACTGAAGCTTTCTTT.

By sample share, this clone is medium-sized. This chain links TRBV6-8 with TRBJ1-6, with a possible D match to TRBD1 (5 bases). Trimming took off 5 bases at V and 7 bases at J, with 12 bases between the two ends. CDR1 and CDR2 (germline): MNHGY, SAAAGT. There are 14 residues in the CDR3. Here the CDR3 reads CASSGRQGNSPLHF. DNA for the CDR3: TGTGCCAGCAGTGGGAGGCAGGGAAATTCACCCCTCCACTTT.

This clone was picked up a small number of times. The chain recombines TRBV7-2 with TRBJ1-1; D ambiguous. CDR1 and CDR2 from the germline V gene are SGHTA and FQGNSA. V was shortened by 2 bases and J by 2 bases, with 6 bases between the two germline ends. The CDR3 length is 13 residues. This chain's CDR3 is CASSLSGNTEAFF. The CDR3, as DNA: TGTGCCAGCAGCTTATCTGGTAACACTGAAGCTTTCTTT.

V gene TRBV29-1 combines with J gene TRBJ2-5; 7 bases fit TRBD1. Germline assignment: CDR1 SQVTM and CDR2 ANQGSEA. The CDR3 covers 16 residues. The V segment lost 4 bases and the J segment 1 base; nucleotides outside the gene matches: 12. The CDR3 protein is CSVVPGQQHFQETQYF. DNA of the CDR3: TGCAGCGTTGTCCCGGGACAGCAGCATTTCCAAGAGACCCAGTACTTC.

The V and J genes are TRBV15 and TRBJ2-7; TRBD2 aligns across 7 bases. The CDR3 consists of 17 residues. J gave up 5 bases and V 0 bases, and 13 bases lay outside the gene matches. Germline CDR1 and CDR2: LNHNV and YYDKDF (reference sequence). The CDR3 DNA is TGTGCCACCAGCAGAGATTGGGAGGGGAAGCCTTGGGACGAGCAGTACTTC. Encoded protein: CATSRDWEGKPWDEQYF.

The chain recombines TRBV5-1 with TRBJ2-2, with TRBD1 identical over 11 bases. V dropped 3 bases and J dropped 1; count of bases not matched to a gene: 2. This CDR3 is 16 amino acids long. Germline assignment: CDR1 SGHRS and CDR2 YFSETQ. The CDR3 bases are TGCGCCAGCAGCTCGGACAGGGGGCTGAACACCGGGGAGCTGTTTTTT. Its protein product is CASSSDRGLNTGELFF.

The CDR3 region is CASSWIEGAGELFF. The CDR3 bases are TGCGCCAGCAGCTGGATCGAGGGGGCCGGGGAGCTGTTTTTT. The chain has TRBV5-1 and TRBJ2-2; D may be TRBD1 (6 bases). The CDR3 sequence is 14 residues long. Germline loops: CDR1 SGHRS, CDR2 YFSETQ. V lost 3 bases and J lost 6, with 12 bases in between.

V usage is TRBV29-1 and J usage is TRBJ1-1; maybe TRBD1 (5 bases). Germline V gives CDR1 SQVTM, CDR2 ANQGSEA. CDR3 length: 13 amino acids. The V gene lost 4 bases and the J gene lost 1 base, with 10 bases spanning the gap. The CDR3 protein is CSVVRGGNTEAFF. The CDR3 region has the DNA TGCAGCGTTGTTCGGGGGGGGAACACTGAAGCTTTCTTT.

This clone is termed medium-sized. The rearrangement joins TRBV6-8 to TRBJ2-1, with 13 bases identical to TRBD2. Germline values: CDR1 MNHGY, CDR2 SAAAGT. Germline trimming cut 0 bases from V and 5 bases from J; bases unmatched to any gene: 4. This CDR3 region has 17 residues. CDR3 residues: CASSYSTSGRFHNEQFF. The CDR3 DNA sequence: TGTGCCAGCAGTTACTCGACTAGCGGGAGGTTTCACAATGAGCAGTTCTTC.

V gene TRBV11-3 combines with J gene TRBJ1-3; no definite D call. The CDR3 has 16 residues. The V and J ends lost 5 bases and 1 base respectively, with 15 bases between them. The germline V gene has CDR1 SGHNT and CDR2 YENEEA. Here the CDR3 reads CASSLSAPGSGNTIYF. Written as DNA, the CDR3 is TGTGCCAGCAGCCTCTCAGCGCCGGGATCTGGAAACACCATATATTTT.

The sample holds a few counts of this clone. The J gene is TRBJ1-2, the V gene TRBV4-1, with D possibly being TRBD1 (6 bases). The V gene's germline CDR1 is MGHRA and CDR2 YSYEKL. This CDR3 region has 13 residues. V shed 2 bases and J shed 7 bases, with 11 bases lying between them. CDR3 in amino acids: CASSQHREAGYTF. In DNA form, the CDR3 reads TGCGCCAGCAGCCAACACAGGGAGGCTGGCTACACCTTC.

This clone is medium-sized (0.01 to 0.1%) by share. The chain joins TRBV11-3 to TRBJ2-1, with D possibly TRBD1 on 7 matching bases. Germline V gene lookup returns CDR1 SGHNT and CDR2 YENEEA. V was trimmed by 5 bases and J by 6 bases, leaving 14 bases between them. CDR3 length: 14 amino acids. The CDR3 nucleotides are TGTGCCAGCAGCCTAAACAGGGGAGGCAATGAGCAGTTCTTC. It translates to CASSLNRGGNEQFF.

J is TRBJ1-5 and V is TRBV9; possible D gene TRBD1, 5 bases. CDR1 is SGDLS, CDR2 YYNGEE, per germline. The CDR3 is made up of 14 amino acids. Trimming took 5 bases from V and 1 from J, leaving 10 bases between them. The CDR3 DNA reads TGTGCCAGCAGTTCGGGACTGAGCAATCAGCCCCAGCATTTT. It encodes CASSSGLSNQPQHF.

In this sample, this clone turned up a few times. The V gene is TRBV19, the J gene TRBJ1-1, with 8 positions matching TRBD1. This CDR3 comprises 13 residues. Germline V gene lookup returns CDR1 LNHDA and CDR2 SQIVND (reference sequence). The V and J ends lost 7 bases and 1 base, in that order; junction bases with no gene match: 2. CDR3 region: CASIDRGNTEAFF. The CDR3 DNA follows: TGTGCCAGTATCGACAGGGGGAACACTGAAGCTTTCTTT.